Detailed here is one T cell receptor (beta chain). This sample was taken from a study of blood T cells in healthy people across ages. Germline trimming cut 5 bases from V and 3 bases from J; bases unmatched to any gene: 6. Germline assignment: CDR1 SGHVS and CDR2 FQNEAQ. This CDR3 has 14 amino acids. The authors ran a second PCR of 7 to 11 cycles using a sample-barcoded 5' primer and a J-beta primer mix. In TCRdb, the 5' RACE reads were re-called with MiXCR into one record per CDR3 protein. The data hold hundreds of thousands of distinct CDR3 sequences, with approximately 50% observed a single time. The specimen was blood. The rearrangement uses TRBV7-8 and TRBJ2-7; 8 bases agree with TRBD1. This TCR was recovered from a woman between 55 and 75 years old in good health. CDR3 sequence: CASSTRQGYYEQYF. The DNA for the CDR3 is TGTGCCAGCAGCACCCGACAGGGGTACTACGAGCAGTACTTC.